This entry lists 15 T cell receptor beta chains sequenced from one sample in a study of cytomegalovirus exposure and HLA in healthy donors. A multiplex PCR was run with 60 Vbeta primers and 13 Jbeta primers. Method: immunoSEQ multiplex PCR; TCRdb's copy keeps in-frame clones and lacks some. This sample yields about 120,000 clones, of which 77% are seen a single time; 10% to 11% belongs to the top ten. The source material was PBMCs. The receptors were sampled from a man aged 35-49 years in good health and CMV-seropositive.

The chain joins TRBV13 to TRBJ2-3, with D perhaps matching TRBD2 (6 bases). V lost 4 bases and J lost 6, with 17 bases in between. This CDR3 contains 15 residues. Looked up from germline, CDR1 is PRHDT and CDR2 is FYEKMQ (reference sequence). CDR3 residues: CASSSTLGGADTQYF. The CDR3 bases are TGTGCCAGCAGCTCCACCCTTGGCGGGGCCGATACGCAGTATTTT. Full variable domain (remainder filled in from reference TRBV13 and TRBJ2-3): AAGVIQSPRHLIKEKRETATLKCYPIPRHDTVYWYQQGPGQDPQFLISFYEKMQSDKGSIPDRFSAQQFSDYHSELNMSSLELGDSALYFCASSSTLGGADTQYFGPGTRLTVL.

V gene TRBV5-1 combines with J gene TRBJ2-1; tentative D call: TRBD2 (5 bases). V was clipped by 1 base and J by 7 bases, with 9 bases between them. There are 13 residues in the CDR3. The germline CDR1 and CDR2 sequences are SGHRS and YFSETQ. CDR3 sequence (DNA): TGCGCCAGCAGCTTGACGGGGTTAAATGAGCAGTTCTTC. This translates into CASSLTGLNEQFF.

The gene calls are TRBV6-6 and TRBJ1-6; a possible D gene is TRBD1 (5 bases). The V end was cut by 4 bases, the J end by 0 bases, with 10 bases between. Germline CDR1 and CDR2: MNHNY and SVGAGI (reference sequence). CDR3 length: 16 amino acids. The CDR3 sequence: CASSSGYSSYNSPLHF. CDR3 nucleotide sequence: TGTGCCAGCAGTTCAGGGTACAGCTCCTATAATTCACCCCTCCACTTT.

Concerning this clone itself: The same CDR3 also results from other DNA sequences found in this sample. This chain connects TRBV2 to TRBJ1-3, with TRBD1 matching over 7 bases. Germline V gene lookup returns CDR1 SNHLY and CDR2 FYNNEI. The CDR3 totals 16 residues. Unmatched junction bases numbered 8, after V lost 6 bases and J lost 0 bases. The DNA for the CDR3 is TGTGCCAGCAGAGTTCATCGGACAGGCTCTGGAAACACCATATATTTT. Translating it yields CASRVHRTGSGNTIYF.

This clone showed up just a few times. The gene calls are TRBV4-1 and TRBJ1-2; the D is unclear. Trimming removed 0 bases at V and 7 bases at J, with 12 bases between. The CDR3 is 14 amino acids. CDR1 is MGHRA and CDR2 is YSYEKL in the germline V gene. This CDR3 is CASSQDSGSFGYTF. CDR3 sequence (DNA): TGCGCCAGCAGCCAAGACTCGGGAAGTTTTGGCTACACCTTC.

This clone came up once. The CDR3 does not end in the conserved phenylalanine or tryptophan, so this is likely a read error. The rearrangement links TRBV7-2 to TRBJ1-6, with a weak D call TRBD1 (5 bases). The V gene lost 3 bases and the J gene lost 9 bases, with 12 bases spanning the gap. The CDR3 consists of 14 residues. Per germline, CDR1 SGHTA and CDR2 FQGNSA. Here the CDR3 reads CASSFGHRGSPLHL. The CDR3 region has the DNA TGTGCCAGCAGCTTTGGACACCGTGGTTCACCCCTCCACCTT.

The V call is TRBV25-1, the J call TRBJ1-5; maybe TRBD1 (5 bases). Germline CDR1 is MGHDK and CDR2 is SYGVNS. Trimming cost V 1 base and J 3 bases, with 13 bases left between them. CDR3 length equals 16 residues. CDR3 region: CASSELTDSNNQPQHF. CDR3 sequence (DNA): TGTGCCAGCAGTGAATTGACAGATTCTAACAATCAGCCCCAGCATTTT.

V gene TRBV2 combines with J gene TRBJ1-6; a possible D gene is TRBD1 (6 bases). V gave up 6 bases and J gave up 8 bases, with 14 bases separating them. Germline CDR1 SNHLY, CDR2 FYNNEI. The CDR3 covers 14 residues. The CDR3 sequence: CASSETGGHSPLHF. Written as DNA, the CDR3 is TGTGCCAGCAGCGAGACAGGTGGCCATTCACCCCTCCACTTT.

This clone showed up just once. The chain uses TRBV2 and TRBJ2-3; 9 bases agree with TRBD2. The length of the CDR3 is 16 residues. In germline, CDR1 is SNHLY, CDR2 FYNNEI. V lost 7 bases to trimming and J lost 2 bases; unmatched junction nucleotides: 10. DNA of the CDR3: TGTGCCAGCAATAACCCTAGCGGGAACCCCACAGATACGCAGTATTTT. Translating gives CASNNPSGNPTDTQYF.

This rearrangement joins TRBV7-3 to TRBJ1-2; 7 positions match TRBD1. With 0 bases clipped from V and 5 bases from J, the junction kept 3 bases outside the gene matches. The CDR3 spans 14 residues. Germline CDR1 is SGHTA and CDR2 is FQGTGA. The CDR3, as DNA: TGTGCCAGCAGCTTAACCCCGACAGGGTATGGCTACACCTTC. It encodes CASSLTPTGYGYTF. The full variable domain, rest sourced from reference TRBV7-3 and TRBJ1-2, is GAGVSQTPSNKVTEKGKYVELRCDPISGHTALYWYRQSLGQGPEFLIYFQGTGAADDSGLPNDRFFAVRPEGSVSTLKIQRTERGDSAVYLCASSLTPTGYGYTFGSGTRLTVV.

This clone has a handful of counts. The chain links TRBV5-4 to TRBJ2-1; 15 bases fit TRBD2. Germline CDR1 SGHNT, CDR2 YYREEE (reference sequence). Losses at the gene ends were 2 bases for V and 10 bases for J; bases not matched to a gene: 7. The CDR3 contains 16 residues. The CDR3 DNA is TGTGCCAGCAGCTTAGGGACTAGCGGGGGGCCGCGGGAGCAGTTCTTC. Amino acids: CASSLGTSGGPREQFF.

This clone was observed a few times. The genes are TRBV6-6 and TRBJ1-4; D unclear. Deletions cut 0 bases from V and 2 bases from J, with 7 bases between. The CDR3 totals 15 residues. The germline CDR1 and CDR2 sequences are MNHNY and SVGAGI (reference sequence). The CDR3 spells CASSYSIGTNEKLFF. CDR3 nucleotide sequence: TGTGCCAGCAGTTACTCGATCGGGACTAATGAAAAACTGTTTTTT.

This chain joins TRBV16 and TRBJ1-1; the match to TRBD1 covers 9 bases. Germline values: CDR1 KGHSY, CDR2 FQNENV. This CDR3 is 16 amino acids long. J lost 0 bases, V lost 4 bases, and 6 bases had no gene match. CDR3 loop: CASSLQGALMNTEAFF. CDR3 nucleotides: TGTGCCAGCAGCCTACAGGGGGCATTAATGAACACTGAAGCTTTCTTT.

The genes are TRBV5-1 and TRBJ2-1, with a tentative D call TRBD1 (6 bases). Trimming took off 5 bases at V and 5 bases at J, with 14 bases between the two ends. Germline V lookup: CDR1 SGHRS, CDR2 YFSETQ. The CDR3 covers 14 residues. CDR3 residues: CASSQQGPHNEQFF. CDR3 nucleotides: TGCGCCAGCAGTCAGCAGGGGCCCCACAATGAGCAGTTCTTC.

This chain links TRBV20-1 with TRBJ2-1; no clear D gene. V lost 5 bases and J lost 7, with 9 bases in between. CDR1 is DFQATT and CDR2 is SNEGSKA in the germline V gene (reference sequence). This CDR3 is 11 amino acids long. The CDR3 DNA is TGCAGTGCTCACTTTATGAATGAGCAGTTCTTC. Its protein is CSAHFMNEQFF.